This passage covers 32 T cell receptor beta chains from one sample sequenced in a study of spatial heterogeneity in lung cancer (dated by TCRdb to 2018 to 2020). Library preparation employed 5' RACE. This sample was sequenced with a NextSeq 500. The raw public reads went through TCRdb reprocessing: fastp at Q25, MiXCR clone calling, in-frame beta chains kept. CDR3 protein duplicates are merged, each entry listing the most common genes and DNA. Here the sample has about 38,000 distinct CDR3 sequences; roughly 4.9% occur a single time. The top ten clones comprise less than 30% of the sample. The time point tag for this specimen amounts to: sample taken at primary tumor resection. Specimen: PBMCs, collected at surgery. All receptors come from a female donor with early-stage non-small cell lung cancer.

This clonotype was counted at least ten times. The V gene is TRBV5-1, the J gene TRBJ1-2, with D possibly being TRBD1 (5 bases). Trimming removed 3 bases from V and 6 bases from J, with 15 bases in between. Germline CDR1 and CDR2: SGHRS and YFSETQ. This CDR3 region has 14 residues. The CDR3 coding sequence is TGCGCCAGCAGCTCAAGGCCTGGGGCGGATGGCTACACCTTC. This gives the protein CASSSRPGADGYTF.

The V call is TRBV24-1, the J call TRBJ2-1, with 8 bases fitting TRBD2. Germline lookup yields CDR1 KGHDR and CDR2 SFDVKD. The junction had 7 bases not matched to a gene; V was cut back by 10 bases and J by 3 bases. The CDR3 totals 14 residues. The DNA of the CDR3 is TGTGCCACGCATGAGCGGGGGAGCTACAATGAGCAGTTCTTC. It yields the protein CATHERGSYNEQFF.

The chain recombines TRBV20-1 with TRBJ1-6, with 7 bases lining up with TRBD1. The CDR3 has 14 amino acids. Germline values: CDR1 DFQATT, CDR2 SNEGSKA (reference sequence). V shed 3 bases and J 7 bases; nucleotides not matched to a gene: 6. As DNA, the CDR3 is TGCAGTGCTAGGGTCCAGGGGGTAAATTCACCCCTCCACTTT. The encoded protein is CSARVQGVNSPLHF.

The V call is TRBV12-3 or TRBV12-4, the J call TRBJ2-3, with TRBD2 as a possible D gene (5 bases). The V end was cut by 4 bases, the J end by 2 bases, with 13 bases between. The CDR3 has 15 residues. CDR3 nucleotide sequence: TGTGCCAGCAGTTCGCCAAGCGGAAACACAGATACGCAGTATTTT. Its protein product is CASSSPSGNTDTQYF.

This clonotype was picked up many times. This sequence joins TRBV6-2 or TRBV6-3 and TRBJ2-1, with 7 bases matching TRBD2. V lost 6 bases and J lost 10; bases outside the gene matches: 15. The CDR3 has 15 residues. Germline loops: CDR1 MNHEY, CDR2 SVGEGT. CDR3 loop: CASRHTYRTSREQFF. As DNA, the CDR3 is TGTGCCAGCAGACATACGTACAGGACTAGTCGGGAGCAGTTCTTC.

In its sample, this clonotype was seen many times. J is TRBJ2-7 and V is TRBV28; TRBD1 agrees at 7 bases. Trimming took 5 bases from V and 0 from J; bases not matched to a gene: 4. This CDR3 region has 14 residues. CDR1 and CDR2 from the germline V gene are MDHEN and SYDVKM. CDR3 nucleotides: TGTGCCAGCAGTCCAGGGGGACCCTCCTACGAGCAGTACTTC. Amino acids: CASSPGGPSYEQYF.

Many counts were recorded for this clonotype. The genes are TRBV3-1 and TRBJ1-3; D is uncertain. Trimming removed 2 bases from V and 4 bases from J, with 9 bases in between. Germline CDR1 LGHDT, CDR2 YNNKEL (reference sequence). The CDR3 is made up of 14 amino acids. CDR3 DNA sequence: TGTGCCAGCAGCCAAAACGGTTACGGAAACACCATATATTTT. It specifies CASSQNGYGNTIYF. Full variable domain (missing parts from reference TRBV3-1 and TRBJ1-3): DTAVSQTPKYLVTQMGNDKSIKCEQNLGHDTMYWYKQDSKKFLKIMFSYNNKELIINETVPNRFSPKSPDKAHLNLHINSLELGDSAVYFCASSQNGYGNTIYFGEGSWLTVV.

V is TRBV12-3 or TRBV12-4 and J is TRBJ1-1; 7 nucleotides agree with TRBD1. The CDR3 is made up of 15 amino acids. The V segment lost 6 bases and the J segment 4 bases; nucleotides outside the gene matches: 11. The CDR3 reads CASRPQRAGGTEAFF. For the CDR3, the DNA is TGTGCCAGCAGACCCCAACGGGCAGGGGGCACTGAAGCTTTCTTT.

V and J are TRBV23-1 and TRBJ2-1; D uncertain. TRBV23-1 is an ORF for which the function is uncertain. The CDR3 has 13 amino acids. Trimming shortened V by 8 bases and J by 3 bases, and 11 bases separated the two germline ends. As DNA, the CDR3 is TGCGCCAGCCCTGCCTCGGGCTACAATGAGCAGTTCTTC. It yields the protein CASPASGYNEQFF.

This clonotype has a handful of counts. The CDR3 loop is CASSVAPAGYEQYF. CDR3 coding DNA: TGTGCCAGCAGCGTCGCCCCGGCGGGCTACGAGCAGTACTTC. This chain joins TRBV2 and TRBJ2-7, with TRBD2 as a possible D gene (5 bases). Per the germline V gene, CDR1 is SNHLY and CDR2 is FYNNEI. V lost 6 bases and J lost 3, with 15 bases in between. This CDR3 region has 14 residues.

By its share, this clonotype is medium-sized (0.01 to 0.1%). CDR3 residues: CASSSLPGLPDTEAFF. CDR3 in DNA: TGTGCCAGCAGTTCCCTCCCCGGGCTTCCAGACACTGAAGCTTTCTTT. This chain links TRBV12-3 or TRBV12-4 with TRBJ1-1; D is unclear. The CDR3 is made up of 16 amino acids. Trimming removed 4 bases at V and 3 bases at J, with 18 bases between.

This clonotype was counted ten times or more. The chain joins TRBV7-8 to TRBJ1-1; D gene unclear. Trimming stripped 7 bases from V and 5 bases from J, with 20 bases between. The CDR3 is 15 amino acids. Germline V gene data show CDR1 as SGHVS and CDR2 as FQNEAQ. CDR3 DNA sequence: TGTGCCAGCACCCTTAACCGAGCCTCGGGAACTGAAGCTTTCTTT. Amino acid sequence: CASTLNRASGTEAFF.

The chain uses TRBV27 and TRBJ1-1, with D hard to call. There are 13 residues in the CDR3. CDR1 and CDR2 from the germline V gene are MNHEY and SMNVEV (reference sequence). The V end was cut by 2 bases, the J end by 3 bases, with 7 bases between. The CDR3 DNA reads TGTGCCAGCAGTTTAATCCGGGACACTGAAGCTTTCTTT. It translates to CASSLIRDTEAFF.

This clonotype appeared many times. V and J are TRBV7-3 and TRBJ2-1; possibly TRBD1 or TRBD2 for D (5 bases each). This CDR3 has 13 amino acids. Germline CDR1 and CDR2: SGHTA and FQGTGA. The V gene lost 3 bases and the J gene lost 6 bases, with 9 bases spanning the gap. CDR3 residues: CASSFSGANEQFF. CDR3 DNA: TGTGCCAGCAGCTTTTCCGGGGCCAATGAGCAGTTCTTC.

The table lists this clonotype with many counts. The V and J genes are TRBV5-1 and TRBJ2-3, with D maybe TRBD2 (7 bases). Trimming shortened V by 6 bases and J by 2 bases, and 19 bases separated the two germline ends. The germline V gene encodes CDR1 SGHRS and CDR2 YFSETQ. The CDR3 is made up of 16 amino acids. The CDR3 is CASTSFGGPNTDTQYF. The CDR3 nucleotides are TGCGCCAGCACATCTTTCGGGGGGCCCAACACAGATACGCAGTATTTT. Combining the CDR3 with reference TRBV5-1 and TRBJ2-3 gives the whole variable domain KAGVTQTPRYLIKTRGQQVTLSCSPISGHRSVSWYQQTPGQGLQFLFEYFSETQRNKGNFPGRFSGRQFSNSRSEMNVSTLELGDSALYLCASTSFGGPNTDTQYFGPGTRLTVL.

This clonotype was detected ten times or more. The rearrangement joins TRBV10-3 to TRBJ2-7, with TRBD1 matching over 8 bases. Germline V lookup: CDR1 ENHRY, CDR2 SYGVKD. This CDR3 is 14 amino acids long. V shed 0 bases and J 2 bases; nucleotides not matched to a gene: 0. CDR3 DNA sequence: TGTGCCATCAGTGAGTCGGACAGGGCCTACGAGCAGTACTTC. It translates to CAISESDRAYEQYF.

Many counts were recorded for this clonotype. The chain uses TRBV5-6 and TRBJ1-6; D uncertain. This CDR3 contains 15 residues. The ends were cut back, 4 bases at V and 4 bases at J, with 12 bases in the middle. Germline V gene data show CDR1 as SGHDT and CDR2 as YYEEEE. The CDR3 nucleotides read TGTGCCAGCAGCCGGGCAGGCAGGTATAATTCACCCCTCCACTTT. Amino acid sequence: CASSRAGRYNSPLHF.

The CDR3 nucleotides are TGTGCCTGGAGTTCCTGGGGGGGTGAGGAAAACACTGAAGCTTTCTTT. Encoded protein: CAWSSWGGEENTEAFF. This sequence joins TRBV30 and TRBJ1-1, with D perhaps TRBD1 (5 bases). The CDR3 has 16 amino acids. V was clipped by 2 bases and J by 2 bases, with 18 bases between them. The germline CDR1 and CDR2 sequences are GTSNPN and SVGIG (reference sequence). The whole variable domain, filled in from reference TRBV30 and TRBJ1-1, reads SQTIHQWPATLVQPVGSPLSLECTVEGTSNPNLYWYRQAAGRGLQLLFYSVGIGQISSEVPQNLSASRPQDRQFILSSKKLLLSDSGFYLCAWSSWGGEENTEAFFGQGTRLTVV.

This clonotype was recorded at least ten times. The CDR3 nucleotides are TGCAGTGCTAGAGACCGGTTGACAGCCCCCTATAATTCACCCCTCCACTTT. This encodes CSARDRLTAPYNSPLHF. The V call is TRBV20-1, the J call TRBJ1-6, with a weak D call TRBD1 (5 bases). This CDR3 is 17 amino acids long. Trimming took off 0 bases at V and 2 bases at J, with 14 bases between the two ends. Germline V lookup: CDR1 DFQATT, CDR2 SNEGSKA (reference sequence).

In this sample, this clonotype turned up many times. In DNA, the CDR3 is TGTGCCAGCAGTTTCAGGGGGGGCACTGAAGCTTTCTTT. This gives the protein CASSFRGGTEAFF. The rearrangement uses TRBV27 and TRBJ1-1; 7 nucleotides line up with TRBD1. The CDR3 has 13 amino acids. CDR1 is MNHEY, CDR2 SMNVEV, per germline (reference sequence). V shed 3 bases, J shed 4 bases, and the junction held 2 bases outside the gene matches.

This clonotype showed up just a few times. The CDR3 DNA is TGTGCCAGCAGCCTCGCGGGCGGGGGATGGAACGAGCAGTACTTC. It is translated as CASSLAGGGWNEQYF. This sequence joins TRBV7-2 and TRBJ2-7; 7 bases align to TRBD2. Germline CDR1 SGHTA, CDR2 FQGNSA. CDR3 length: 15 residues. V trimming: 5 bases; J trimming: 5 bases; junction bases outside the gene matches: 12.

This clonotype has a count of ten or more. The chain links TRBV10-3 to TRBJ2-7; tentatively, D is TRBD2 (5 bases). The germline gives CDR1 ENHRY, CDR2 SYGVKD. Trimming cost V 0 bases and J 1 base, with 16 bases left between them. This CDR3 is built from 17 residues. The CDR3 spells CAISESETGKASYEQYF. Written as DNA, the CDR3 is TGTGCCATCAGTGAGTCCGAGACGGGGAAGGCGTCCTACGAGCAGTACTTC.

This chain connects TRBV6-2 or TRBV6-3 to TRBJ1-5; no definite D call. Germline V gives CDR1 MNHEY, CDR2 SVGEGT. The germline V and J ends were trimmed by 2 bases and 0 bases, with 11 bases remaining between them. The length of the CDR3 is 16 residues. This CDR3 reads CASSYGGRLSNQPQHF. In DNA, the CDR3 is TGTGCCAGCAGTTACGGCGGGCGGCTTAGCAATCAGCCCCAGCATTTT.

This clonotype was observed at least ten times. A read error may be the cause here, since a much bigger clone is one base away. The chain has TRBV5-1 and TRBJ2-7; D is undetermined. This CDR3 is built from 11 residues. Germline CDR1 and CDR2: SGHRS and YFSETQ. V was trimmed by 4 bases and J by 0 bases, leaving 2 bases between them. The CDR3 here is CASSASYEQYF. The CDR3 DNA reads TGCGCCAGCAGCGCCTCCTACGAGCAGTACTTC.

At least ten counts were recorded for this clonotype. J is TRBJ1-5 and V is TRBV12-5; TRBD1 matches at 9 bases. Germline lookup yields CDR1 LGHNT and CDR2 FRNRAP. This CDR3 comprises 15 residues. V lost 5 bases to trimming and J lost 7 bases; unmatched junction nucleotides: 9. Here the CDR3 reads CASGPRTGVDQPQHF. The CDR3 nucleotides are TGTGCTAGTGGTCCAAGGACAGGGGTTGACCAGCCCCAGCATTTT.

This clonotype was counted at least ten times. V usage is TRBV28 and J usage is TRBJ2-7, with D maybe TRBD2 (6 bases). Between the trimmed V and J ends, which lost 0 bases and 7 bases, there was a span of 7 bases. The CDR3 is 12 amino acids. Germline V gives CDR1 MDHEN, CDR2 SYDVKM. This CDR3 is CASSLWGGEQYF. The CDR3 DNA is TGTGCCAGCAGTTTATGGGGGGGAGAGCAGTACTTC.

This clonotype showed up many times. The rearrangement joins TRBV29-1 to TRBJ2-7; 9 bases map to TRBD1. Per the germline V gene, CDR1 is SQVTM and CDR2 is ANQGSEA. The CDR3 covers 12 residues. V dropped 6 bases and J dropped 6; count of bases not matched to a gene: 6. The CDR3 DNA is TGCAGCGTCGGTTGGACAGGGGCCGAGCAGTACTTC. Amino acid sequence: CSVGWTGAEQYF.

This clonotype came up many times. The gene calls are TRBV7-6 and TRBJ1-5; the D gene is possibly TRBD1 (5 bases). The CDR3 sequence is 14 residues long. CDR1 and CDR2 from the germline V gene are SGHVS and FNYEAQ. V lost 2 bases and J 1 base, leaving 6 bases between the germline ends. CDR3 DNA: TGTGCCAGCAGCTTACAGGGCAGCAATCAGCCCCAGCATTTT. Translating it yields CASSLQGSNQPQHF.

Many counts were recorded for this clonotype. The rearrangement uses TRBV7-9 and TRBJ1-6, with D unresolved. CDR1 SEHNR and CDR2 FQNEAQ come from the germline V gene (reference sequence). This CDR3 is built from 14 residues. The V end was cut by 7 bases, the J end by 7 bases, with 14 bases between. The CDR3 here is CASTPGRANSPLHF. CDR3 DNA: TGTGCCAGCACCCCTGGTAGGGCGAATTCACCCCTCCACTTT.

This clonotype was detected many times. V and J are TRBV28 and TRBJ1-5; D call uncertain. Germline V gene lookup returns CDR1 MDHEN and CDR2 SYDVKM. CDR3 size: 14 residues. V shed 7 bases and J shed 4 bases, with 14 bases lying between them. CDR3 DNA: TGTGCCAGCAAAATGCCAGTCATTAATCAGCCCCAGCATTTT. It yields the protein CASKMPVINQPQHF. Combining the CDR3 with reference TRBV28 and TRBJ1-5 gives the whole variable domain DVKVTQSSRYLVKRTGEKVFLECVQDMDHENMFWYRQDPGLGLRLIYFSYDVKMKEKGDIPEGYSVSREKKERFSLILESASTNQTSMYLCASKMPVINQPQHFGDGTRLSIL.

This clonotype was seen many times. The J gene is TRBJ2-3, the V gene TRBV7-3; 7 bases match TRBD1. Germline V gene sequence: CDR1 SGHTA, CDR2 FQGTGA. After removal of 1 base from V and 0 bases from J, the junction contained 4 bases not matched to a gene. The CDR3 spans 16 residues. The CDR3 protein is CASSLIGDRSTDTQYF. CDR3 DNA: TGTGCCAGCAGCTTAATTGGGGACAGAAGCACAGATACGCAGTATTTT.

This clonotype was seen repeatedly, ten times or more. The rearrangement uses TRBV12-3 or TRBV12-4 and TRBJ2-7; the match to TRBD2 covers 9 bases. Unmatched junction bases numbered 19, after V lost 4 bases and J lost 6 bases. The CDR3 contains 18 residues. The CDR3 here is CASSSPDWERGAFVEQYF. CDR3 bases: TGTGCCAGCAGTTCACCCGACTGGGAGCGGGGGGCTTTTGTCGAGCAGTACTTC.